The rows below give T cell receptor beta chains drawn from one sample of a study of shared clonotypes between healthy human individuals. Sequenced by immunoSEQ multiplex PCR; TCRdb stores in-frame clones only, minus some. The sample contains about 2.4 million clones, over 85% of which appear only once. Sample: naive CD4+ T cells from PBMCs. The receptors stem from a young man in good health. Some clones in this sample may be carry-over from other donors' samples. CDR3s include the opening cysteine and the closing phenylalanine or tryptophan. Each record gives: J gene, D gene, V gene, clone size, CDR3 protein, CDR3 DNA. D genes are given only for firm matches. Only some rows state a clone size, as once, few, many or a class for expanded clones.

TRBJ2-5 . TRBV29-1 . CSVEGAARETQYF TGCAGCGTTGAAGGGGCAGCCCGAGAGACCCAGTACTTC
TRBJ2-5 . TRBV7-7 . CASSLFGLAGQETQYF TGTGCCAGCAGCTTATTCGGTCTGGCCGGGCAAGAGACCCAGTACTTC
TRBJ1-6 . TRBV6-5 . CASSYSFGQSNSPLHF TGTGCCAGCAGTTACTCCTTCGGACAGAGTAATTCACCCCTCCACTTT
TRBJ1-4 TRBD1 TRBV5-1 . CASSRGDRPNEKLFF TGCGCCAGCAGTCGGGGGGACAGACCAAATGAAAAACTGTTTTTT
TRBJ2-7 TRBD1 TRBV7-8 . CTSSWGTDRGRSEQYF TGTACCAGCAGCTGGGGCACAGACAGGGGGCGAAGCGAGCAGTACTTC
TRBJ1-3 . TRBV7-2 once CASSRGPGNTIYF TGTGCCAGCAGCCGGGGACCGGGAAACACCATATATTTT
TRBJ2-3 . TRBV7-9 . CASSVIADGIDTQYF TGTGCCAGCAGCGTGATAGCAGACGGAATAGATACGCAGTATTTT
TRBJ1-3 . TRBV7-9 . CASSLVLGRINSGNTIYF TGTGCCAGCAGCTTAGTTTTGGGCAGGATCAACTCTGGAAACACCATATATTTT
TRBJ2-7 TRBD2 TRBV6-5 . CASSSPGLSYEQYF TGTGCCAGCAGTTCCCCGGGACTATCCTACGAGCAGTACTTC
TRBJ2-3 . TRBV7-9 once CASSLESPARQDTQYF TGTGCCAGCAGCTTAGAGTCCCCAGCAAGGCAAGATACGCAGTATTTT
TRBJ2-2 . TRBV7-7 . CASSLDFTGELFF TGTGCCAGCAGCTTAGATTTCACCGGGGAGCTGTTTTTT
TRBJ2-1 . TRBV4-3 . CASSQVRTNQQFF TGCGCCAGCAGCCAAGTACGGACCAACCAGCAGTTCTTC
TRBJ1-2 . TRBV5-6 . CASSLYGDLDGYTF TGTGCCAGCAGCCTGTACGGGGATCTGGATGGCTACACCTTC
TRBJ2-5 . TRBV30 . CAWSDASEQYF TGTGCCTGGAGTGATGCGTCGGAGCAGTACTTC
TRBJ1-1 . TRBV15 . CATSRGEGRNTEAFF TGTGCCACCAGCAGAGGCGAGGGGAGGAACACTGAAGCTTTCTTT
TRBJ2-7 . TRBV6-1 . CASRERVWGYEQYF TGTGCCAGCAGAGAACGGGTGTGGGGCTACGAGCAGTACTTC
TRBJ2-7 TRBD1 TRBV19 . CASNLDRDLSYEQYF TGTGCCAGTAACCTTGACAGGGACCTCTCCTACGAGCAGTACTTC
TRBJ2-7 . TRBV19 . CASSIGRQYEQYF TGTGCCAGTAGTATCGGACGACAGTACGAGCAGTACTTC
TRBJ1-2 TRBD1 TRBV9 . CASSQRQGGYTF TGTGCCAGCAGCCAACGACAGGGTGGCTACACCTTC
TRBJ1-4 . TRBV7-9 . CASSLAGVIEKLFF TGTGCCAGCAGCTTAGCAGGAGTTATTGAAAAACTGTTTTTT
TRBJ2-6 . TRBV6-5 once CASSYFGVDRRFLTF TGTGCCAGCAGTTACTTCGGCGTGGACCGTCGGTTCCTGACTTTC
TRBJ1-1 TRBD1 TRBV6-1 . CASNPTGRRRTEAFF TGTGCCAGCAATCCGACAGGGAGAAGGCGCACTGAAGCTTTCTTT
TRBJ2-5 TRBD2 TRBV9 . CASSPRLATLETQYF TGTGCCAGCAGCCCAAGACTAGCGACGTTAGAGACCCAGTACTTC
TRBJ1-5 . TRBV2 . CASRGESIGNQPQHF TGTGCCAGCAGGGGGGAGAGCATCGGCAATCAGCCCCAGCATTTT
TRBJ2-5 TRBD1 TRBV18 once CASSPTLQGPQETQYF TGTGCCAGCTCACCCACTTTACAGGGGCCTCAAGAGACCCAGTACTTC
TRBJ1-3 . TRBV15 once CATSRVLTGGNTIYF TGTGCCACCAGCAGAGTTCTGACTGGGGGGAACACCATATATTTT
TRBJ2-7 TRBD2 TRBV6-6 . CASSRGLANEQYF TGTGCCAGCAGTCGCGGACTAGCGAACGAGCAGTACTTC
TRBJ2-7 . TRBV11-2 . CASSLNLDEQYF TGTGCCAGCAGCTTAAATTTGGACGAGCAGTACTTC
TRBJ2-2 TRBD2 TRBV5-1 . CASSTGLLTGELFF TGCGCCAGCAGTACGGGACTACTCACCGGGGAGCTGTTTTTT
TRBJ1-3 . TRBV7-9 . CASSLRRGLDGNTIYF TGTGCCAGCAGCTTACGTCGCGGTCTTGACGGAAACACCATATATTTT
TRBJ2-7 . TRBV19 . CASSIIDSEQYF TGTGCCAGTAGTATAATAGACTCCGAGCAGTACTTC
TRBJ2-2 TRBD1 TRBV9 . CASSTQKRGGQGANTGELFF TGTGCCAGCAGCACTCAAAAGAGGGGTGGGCAGGGGGCCAACACCGGGGAGCTGTTTTTT
TRBJ2-1 TRBD2 TRBV5-4 . CASSLGGRLADNEQFF TGTGCCAGCAGCTTGGGGGGCCGGCTAGCGGACAATGAGCAGTTCTTC
TRBJ1-5 . TRBV6-1 . CASRPTLGNQPQHF TGTGCCAGCCGGCCGACACTGGGCAATCAGCCCCAGCATTTT
TRBJ2-7 TRBD1 TRBV7-2 . CASSSRTGIGNEQYF TGTGCCAGCAGCTCCCGGACAGGAATCGGGAACGAGCAGTACTTC
TRBJ1-4 . TRBV16 once CASSAPGGSIEKLFF TGTGCCAGCAGCGCTCCCGGAGGCTCAATCGAAAAACTGTTTTTT
TRBJ2-7 TRBD2 TRBV27 . CASSWGLPPEQYF TGTGCCAGCAGTTGGGGACTACCCCCAGAGCAGTACTTC
TRBJ2-2 . TRBV7-3 . CASSLMGQGNTGELFF TGTGCCAGCAGCTTAATGGGGCAGGGGAACACCGGGGAGCTGTTTTTT
TRBJ2-5 TRBD2 TRBV5-5 . CASSHWPAGGDETQYF TGTGCCAGCAGCCACTGGCCAGCGGGAGGGGATGAGACCCAGTACTTC
TRBJ1-3 TRBD1 TRBV11-2 . CASRTGTGYGNTIYF TGTGCCAGCAGGACCGGGACAGGGTATGGAAACACCATATATTTT
TRBJ2-7 . TRBV2 . CASAGMIRGWHYEQYF TGTGCCAGCGCGGGCATGATTAGAGGGTGGCACTACGAGCAGTACTTC
TRBJ1-1 TRBD1 TRBV4-3 . CASSLTGTAGEAFF TGCGCCAGCAGCCTCACCGGGACAGCGGGTGAAGCTTTCTTT
TRBJ2-1 TRBD1 TRBV2 . CASKDRGESYNEQFF TGTGCCAGCAAGGACAGGGGGGAGTCCTACAATGAGCAGTTCTTC
TRBJ2-5 . TRBV2 . CASSFSQETQYF TGTGCCAGCAGCTTTTCACAAGAGACCCAGTACTTC
TRBJ1-4 . TRBV19 . CASSISRATEKLFF TGTGCCAGTAGTATTTCCCGGGCTACTGAAAAACTGTTTTTT
TRBJ1-1 TRBD1 TRBV2 once CARRTDRAEAFF TGTGCCAGAAGAACCGACAGGGCTGAAGCTTTCTTT
TRBJ2-7 . TRBV28 . CASTWTKEGEQYF TGTGCCAGCACCTGGACAAAGGAGGGCGAGCAGTACTTC
TRBJ1-4 TRBD1 TRBV28 . CASSLRQGNEKLFF TGTGCCAGCAGTTTACGACAGGGGAATGAAAAACTGTTTTTT
TRBJ2-1 . TRBV2 . CASSEVAYNEQFF TGTGCCAGCAGTGAGGTTGCCTACAATGAGCAGTTCTTC
TRBJ1-1 . TRBV6-5 . CASSSRQTMNTEAFF TGTGCCAGCAGTTCCAGACAGACCATGAACACTGAAGCTTTCTTT
TRBJ2-7 . TRBV18 . CASRPGEEQYF TGTGCCAGCCGTCCCGGGGAAGAGCAGTACTTC
TRBJ1-5 TRBD1 TRBV7-8 . CASSLARTGSNQPQHF TGTGCCAGCAGCTTAGCCCGGACAGGTAGCAATCAGCCCCAGCATTTT
TRBJ2-5 TRBD1 TRBV7-3 few CASSPYLRDRETQYF TGTGCCAGCAGCCCGTATCTCCGGGACAGGGAGACCCAGTACTTC